Below, one TCR beta chain is given with its context. The sample belongs to a study of blood T cell repertoires in COVID-19. Background on the study: Donors in the United States, Italy and Spain gave samples during acute or convalescent COVID-19. T cells, B-cell-depleted T cells, or PBMCs provided the cDNA or gDNA that served as material.

Under the authors' procedure: Reference gene primer amplification gave nucleated cell count estimates. TCRdb's table, derived via immunoSEQ multiplex PCR, lists solely in-frame clones and lacks some. That table supplies the V and J calls and clone size; D and trimming were determined from the DNA. The table has roughly 53,000 clones, 70% to 90% seen once. The source of this sequence is a man in his forties with active COVID-19. Sequenced: peripheral blood.

The CDR3: CASSEEQVYGEQFF. Written as DNA, the CDR3 is TGTGCCAGCAGTGAAGAACAGGTGTACGGGGAGCAGTTCTTC. The V and J genes are TRBV6-1 and TRBJ2-1; D might be TRBD1 (5 bases). Germline assignment: CDR1 MNHNS and CDR2 SASEGT. This CDR3 has 14 amino acids. V lost 1 base, J lost 10 bases, and 14 bases lay in between.